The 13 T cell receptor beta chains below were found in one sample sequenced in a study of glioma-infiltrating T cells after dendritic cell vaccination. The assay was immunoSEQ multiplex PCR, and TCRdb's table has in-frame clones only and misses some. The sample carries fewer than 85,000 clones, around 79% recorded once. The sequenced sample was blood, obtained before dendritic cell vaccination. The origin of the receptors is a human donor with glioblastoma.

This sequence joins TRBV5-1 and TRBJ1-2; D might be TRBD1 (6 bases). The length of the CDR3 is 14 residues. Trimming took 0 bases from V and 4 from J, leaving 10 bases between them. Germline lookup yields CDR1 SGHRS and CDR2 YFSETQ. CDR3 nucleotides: TGCGCCAGCAGCTTGGGGGCAGGGGCCTATGGCTACACCTTC. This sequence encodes CASSLGAGAYGYTF.

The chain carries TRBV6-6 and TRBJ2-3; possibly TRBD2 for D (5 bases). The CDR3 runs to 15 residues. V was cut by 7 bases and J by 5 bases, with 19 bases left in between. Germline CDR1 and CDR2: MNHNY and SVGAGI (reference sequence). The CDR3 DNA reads TGTGCCAGCATAACTTCTCGGGGTGAGGGAGATACGCAGTATTTT. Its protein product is CASITSRGEGDTQYF.

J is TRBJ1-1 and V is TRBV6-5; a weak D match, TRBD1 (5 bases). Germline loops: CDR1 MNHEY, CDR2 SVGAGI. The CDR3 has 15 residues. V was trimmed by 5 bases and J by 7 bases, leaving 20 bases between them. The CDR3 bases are TGTGCCAGCAGTCCGGGCCCGATGGGGAGGGGTGAAGCTTTCTTT. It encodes CASSPGPMGRGEAFF.

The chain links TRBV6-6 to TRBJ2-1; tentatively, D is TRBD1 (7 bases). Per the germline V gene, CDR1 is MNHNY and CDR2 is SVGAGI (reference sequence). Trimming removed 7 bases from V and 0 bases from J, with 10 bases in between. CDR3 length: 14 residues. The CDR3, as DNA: TGTGCCAGCACAGGGGGGAGCTCCTACAATGAGCAGTTCTTC. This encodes CASTGGSSYNEQFF.

CDR3 sequence reads: CASSSSGGNQETQYF. CDR3 DNA sequence: TGCGCCAGCAGCTCTAGCGGGGGGAATCAAGAGACCCAGTACTTC. The V gene is TRBV5-1, the J gene TRBJ2-5, with TRBD2 matching over 11 bases. CDR3 length: 15 residues. V shed 3 bases and J 2 bases; nucleotides not matched to a gene: 3. Germline CDR1 is SGHRS and CDR2 is YFSETQ.

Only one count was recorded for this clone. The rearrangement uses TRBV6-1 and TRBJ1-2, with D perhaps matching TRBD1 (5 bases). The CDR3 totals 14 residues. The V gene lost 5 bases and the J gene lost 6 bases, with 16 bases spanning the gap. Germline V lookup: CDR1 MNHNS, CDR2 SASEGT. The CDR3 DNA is TGTGCCAGCAGTTATGTAGACAGAATGGATGGCTACACCTTC. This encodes CASSYVDRMDGYTF.

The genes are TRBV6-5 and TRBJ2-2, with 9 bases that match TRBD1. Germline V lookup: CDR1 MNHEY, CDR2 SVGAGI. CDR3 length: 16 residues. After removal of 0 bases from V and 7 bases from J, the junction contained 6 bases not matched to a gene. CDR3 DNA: TGTGCCAGCAGTTACTCCCACAGGGGGCCGAACGGGGAGCTGTTTTTT. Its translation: CASSYSHRGPNGELFF.

The CDR3 here is CASSFQARGEKLFF. DNA of the CDR3: TGTGCCAGCAGCTTTCAGGCTAGGGGAGAAAAACTGTTTTTT. The chain links TRBV7-6 to TRBJ1-4; tentatively, D is TRBD1 (5 bases). Germline V gives CDR1 SGHVS, CDR2 FNYEAQ. CDR3 size: 14 residues. The ends were cut back, 3 bases at V and 8 bases at J, with 13 bases in the middle.

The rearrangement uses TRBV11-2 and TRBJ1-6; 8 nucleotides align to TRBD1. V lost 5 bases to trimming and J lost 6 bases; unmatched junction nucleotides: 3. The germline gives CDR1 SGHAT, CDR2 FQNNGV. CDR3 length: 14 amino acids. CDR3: CASSATGGNSPLHF. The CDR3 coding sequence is TGTGCCAGCAGCGCAACAGGGGGTAATTCACCCCTCCACTTT.

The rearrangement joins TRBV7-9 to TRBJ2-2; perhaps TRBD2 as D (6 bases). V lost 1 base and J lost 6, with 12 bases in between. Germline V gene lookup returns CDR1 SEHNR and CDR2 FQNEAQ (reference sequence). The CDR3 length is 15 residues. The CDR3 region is CASSLGAGLAGELFF. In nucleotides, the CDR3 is TGTGCCAGCAGCTTAGGAGCGGGTTTGGCCGGGGAGCTGTTTTTT.

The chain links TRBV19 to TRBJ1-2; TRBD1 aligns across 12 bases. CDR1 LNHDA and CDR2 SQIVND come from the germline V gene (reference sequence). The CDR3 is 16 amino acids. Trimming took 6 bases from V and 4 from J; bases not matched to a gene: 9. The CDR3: CASRAGTGGSGYGYTF. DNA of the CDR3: TGTGCCAGTAGAGCCGGGACAGGGGGCTCGGGCTATGGCTACACCTTC.

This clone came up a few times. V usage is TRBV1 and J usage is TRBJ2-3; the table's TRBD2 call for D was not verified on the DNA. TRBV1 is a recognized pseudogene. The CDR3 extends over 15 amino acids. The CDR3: CTSSQRRDSTDTQYF. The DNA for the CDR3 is TGCACCAGCAGCCAACGCCGGGATAGCACAGATACGCAGTATTTT.

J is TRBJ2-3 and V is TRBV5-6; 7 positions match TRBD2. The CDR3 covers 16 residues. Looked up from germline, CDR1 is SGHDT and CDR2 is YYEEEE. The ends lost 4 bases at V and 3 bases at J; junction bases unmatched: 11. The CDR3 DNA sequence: TGTGCCAGCAGCCGAGAAGGGAGGGGACTTACAGATACGCAGTATTTT. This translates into CASSREGRGLTDTQYF. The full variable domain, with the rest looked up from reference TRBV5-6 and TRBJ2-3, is DAGVTQSPTHLIKTRGQQVTLRCSPKSGHDTVSWYQQALGQGPQFIFQYYEEEERQRGNFPDRFSGHQFPNYSSELNVNALLLGDSALYLCASSREGRGLTDTQYFGPGTRLTVL.